This is a list of T cell receptor beta chains from one sample in a study of monozygotic twins with inflammatory bowel disease. No DNA is given; TCRdb re-called the 5' RACE reads and lists each CDR3 protein once. This sample's clone table lists fewer than 110,000 distinct CDR3 sequences. The sample comprised blood. The receptor source for this set is a human donor with ulcerative colitis or Crohn's disease, or a healthy co-twin of an affected twin (not recorded which). Each CDR3 is given with its conserved first and last residue.

CDR3,J,V
CSARDHGRAISREQFF,TRBJ2-1,TRBV20-1
CASSLLPTLTREQYF,TRBJ2-7,TRBV5-1
CASSSGSVATNEKLFF,TRBJ1-4,TRBV5-1
CASSSLQETQYF,TRBJ2-5,TRBV5-1
CASSSQGTMNTEAFF,TRBJ1-1,TRBV7-3
CASSLRGMNRLYEQFF,TRBJ2-1,TRBV5-1
CAIFPTLFPTGYEQYF,TRBJ2-7,TRBV28
CSVEDPTSGRADTQYF,TRBJ2-3,TRBV29-1
CASRGDRGVGNEQFF,TRBJ2-1,TRBV6-5
CASSLDPPRGGVETQYF,TRBJ2-5,TRBV11-2
CASSQSASTDTQYF,TRBJ2-3,TRBV28
CSAREWNGQNNSPLHF,TRBJ1-6,TRBV20-1
CASSFVVNTGELFF,TRBJ2-2,TRBV12-3/TRBV12-4
CSADARAPETQYF,TRBJ2-5,TRBV20-1
CASGTSTGRKNIQYF,TRBJ2-4,TRBV6-2/TRBV6-3
CASSSLGTYVLNSPLHF,TRBJ1-6,TRBV12-3/TRBV12-4
CASRPPGSDTQYF,TRBJ2-3,TRBV6-1
CASSPPGAGDNGQPQHF,TRBJ1-5,TRBV12-3/TRBV12-4
CSAPGQGTAEQFF,TRBJ2-1,TRBV20-1
CASSPRSEAFF,TRBJ1-1,TRBV12-3/TRBV12-4
CATSRGARDARPEETQYF,TRBJ2-5,TRBV15
CASSLVRNPTYEQYF,TRBJ2-7,TRBV7-9
CASSYRPGTGIGGAGELFF,TRBJ2-2,TRBV6-5
CASSQGYRGYEQYF,TRBJ2-7,TRBV14
CASRGGQGGSPLHF,TRBJ1-6,TRBV3-1
CASTSRVQETQYF,TRBJ2-5,TRBV27
CASSVSGSRAGELFF,TRBJ2-2,TRBV9
CSATTSGTVQYF,TRBJ2-7,TRBV20-1
CSVGTGTYGDEQYF,TRBJ2-7,TRBV29-1
CASSAIRGVRETQYF,TRBJ2-5,TRBV5-5
CSVEAGRGYEQYF,TRBJ2-7,TRBV29-1
CASSLSTGYYEQYF,TRBJ2-7,TRBV7-2
CASSPPPEFNEQYF,TRBJ2-7,TRBV18
CASSFRVRDEQFF,TRBJ2-1,TRBV5-1
CAWRAGARNEQFF,TRBJ2-1,TRBV30
CASGPGTSYEQYF,TRBJ2-7,TRBV9
CASSDSTGFTGNQPQHF,TRBJ1-5,TRBV6-4
CASSQRQAKNIQYF,TRBJ2-4,TRBV4-2
CAWDRDNKGNQPQHF,TRBJ1-5,TRBV30
CASSAGGSSSYNSPLHF,TRBJ1-6,TRBV7-9
CASSQDISSGFGDTQYF,TRBJ2-3,TRBV4-3
CASSHGLAGGRTDTQYF,TRBJ2-3,TRBV12-3/TRBV12-4
CASSLAGGYEQYF,TRBJ2-7,TRBV12-3/TRBV12-4
CASRQGAGELFF,TRBJ2-2,TRBV10-1
CSARADRGSYGYTF,TRBJ1-2,TRBV20-1
CASSLGQPNEQFF,TRBJ2-1,TRBV5-5
CASSPASRQNTEAFF,TRBJ1-1,TRBV18
CATSDTQGTRAQYF,TRBJ2-7,TRBV24-1
CASSLVPLPRSGELFF,TRBJ2-2,TRBV7-2
CASSYNINSPLHF,TRBJ1-6,TRBV6-6
CSAIRTGPSSYEQYF,TRBJ2-7,TRBV20-1
CASSFRDLEQYF,TRBJ2-7,TRBV7-2